Sequencing of this T cell receptor (beta chain) was carried out in a study of cytotoxic CD8 clonotypes in ibrutinib-treated CLL. Germline values: CDR1 SGHAT, CDR2 FQNNGV. The CDR3 runs to 15 residues. The V gene end was trimmed by 5 bases and the J gene end by 0 bases; junction bases not matched to a gene: 7. Notes on the study in general: The clonality rise at ibrutinib response reflected private clonotype expansion. Clonality was elevated at ibrutinib response and had returned toward baseline at progression. T-cell clonality at baseline went above that of age-matched healthy donors and rose and fell with circulating CD8+ T-cell counts.

This table comes from immunoSEQ multiplex PCR, and its TCRdb copy is limited to in-frame clones, with some not included. The sample consists of 300,000 to 350,000 clones, roughly 80% of them appearing once. About this clone: Its antigen is undetermined.

The receptor comes from a human donor with chronic lymphocytic leukemia. This chain joins TRBV11-2 and TRBJ2-7; TRBD2 agrees at 7 bases. This sample comprised PBMCs, obtained before ibrutinib treatment. The CDR3 DNA is TGTGCCAGCAGCGTGACTAGCTCCCGCTCCTACGAGCAGTACTTC. It translates to CASSVTSSRSYEQYF.